This T cell receptor beta chain was captured by sequencing in a study of blood T cell repertoires in COVID-19. At the level of the study: Sites across the United States, Italy and Spain contributed samples from acute and convalescent COVID-19. PBMCs, B-cell-depleted T cells, or T cells were the source of the cDNA or gDNA that made up the material.

Under the authors' procedure: Estimated nucleated cell counts came from reference gene primer amplification. Repertoires were generated with immunoSEQ multiplex PCR, while TCRdb's copy carries only in-frame clones and drops some. V, J and clone size were drawn from that table, and D and trimming were deduced from the DNA. Among about 340,000 clones listed, 80% to 90% were seen once. The clonotype originates from a man aged 25-40 years with active or convalescent COVID-19. The specimen was peripheral blood.

The CDR3: CASSTTGKETQYF. The CDR3 DNA is TGTGCCAGTAGTACGACAGGGAAGGAGACCCAGTACTTC. The rearrangement joins TRBV19 to TRBJ2-5; 7 positions agree with TRBD1. V shed 4 bases, J shed 5 bases, and the junction held 4 bases outside the gene matches. The CDR3 has 13 amino acids. Germline loops: CDR1 LNHDA, CDR2 SQIVND (reference sequence). The complete variable domain, with remaining parts taken from reference TRBV19 and TRBJ2-5, reads DGGITQSPKYLFRKEGQNVTLSCEQNLNHDAMYWYRQDPGQGLRLIYYSQIVNDFQKGDIAEGYSVSREKKESFPLTVTSAQKNPTAFYLCASSTTGKETQYFGPGTRLLVL.